This TCR beta chain was recorded in a study of patients and donors after allogeneic stem cell transplantation. TCRdb itself ran the RT-PCR reads through MiXCR, one entry per CDR3 protein. This table holds about 960,000 distinct CDR3 sequences, about a sixth found once. This clonotype was picked up a small number of times. Germline V gene sequence: CDR1 SQVTM, CDR2 ANQGSEA. The J segment lost 5 bases and the V segment lost 7 bases, leaving 10 bases of the junction unmatched. The CDR3 runs 13 residues. This sequence joins TRBV29-1 and TRBJ2-5; 7 nucleotides agree with TRBD1. This sequence was found in a human donor who was either an allogeneic HSCT recipient or a stem cell or donor lymphocyte infusion donor (not recorded which). It is not recorded whose cells these are; they may come from a transplant donor. Source material: blood, either unsorted or a sorted T cell fraction (not recorded which). Here the CDR3 DNA reads TGCAGCGGCCTCACAGGGGTCCCCGAGACCCAGTACTTC. This translates into CSGLTGVPETQYF.